The 7 T cell receptor beta chains reported below all come from one sample, sequenced in a study of blood T cell repertoires in COVID-19. The data were produced by immunoSEQ multiplex PCR, yet TCRdb's version contains in-frame clones alone and is incomplete. Of over 85,000 clones listed, more than 85% are singletons. Sequences were obtained from peripheral blood. The source is a young man with acute or convalescent COVID-19.

This sequence joins TRBV7-9 and TRBJ1-6, with D perhaps matching TRBD1 (6 bases). Germline V gene data show CDR1 as SEHNR and CDR2 as FQNEAQ (reference sequence). This CDR3 region has 16 residues. Trimming left V 8 bases short and J 0 bases short, with 14 bases between. The CDR3 DNA is TGTGCCAGCGGTAGACAGGAACCCTCCTATAATTCACCCCTCCACTTT. Translating gives CASGRQEPSYNSPLHF.

V gene TRBV30 combines with J gene TRBJ1-1; perhaps TRBD1 as D (5 bases). V lost 5 bases, J lost 3 bases, and 13 bases lay in between. This CDR3 has 13 residues. Germline V gene lookup returns CDR1 GTSNPN and CDR2 SVGIG (reference sequence). The CDR3 here is CAWGLGVYTEAFF. The CDR3 bases are TGTGCCTGGGGTTTAGGGGTCTACACTGAAGCTTTCTTT. The full variable domain, completed using reference TRBV30 and TRBJ1-1, is SQTIHQWPATLVQPVGSPLSLECTVEGTSNPNLYWYRQAAGRGLQLLFYSVGIGQISSEVPQNLSASRPQDRQFILSSKKLLLSDSGFYLCAWGLGVYTEAFFGQGTRLTVV.

In its sample, this clone was seen once. The chain links TRBV19 to TRBJ1-2; TRBD1 is a possible D gene (6 bases). Germline CDR1 reads LNHDA; CDR2 reads SQIVND (reference sequence). The germline V and J ends were trimmed by 6 bases and 8 bases, with 16 bases remaining between them. CDR3 length equals 13 residues. CDR3 sequence reads: CASRQGNEGGYTF. The CDR3 region has the DNA TGTGCCAGTAGACAGGGCAACGAAGGGGGCTACACCTTC.

The rearrangement uses TRBV7-2 and TRBJ2-3; 8 bases agree with TRBD1. The V gene end was trimmed by 4 bases and the J gene end by 4 bases; junction bases not matched to a gene: 7. The CDR3 consists of 15 residues. Germline CDR1 reads SGHTA; CDR2 reads FQGNSA. CDR3 in amino acids: CASSSDRGRADTQYF. In nucleotides, the CDR3 is TGTGCCAGCAGCTCAGACAGGGGTCGCGCAGATACGCAGTATTTT. The variable domain in full, with the rest retrieved from reference TRBV7-2 and TRBJ2-3, is GAGVSQSPSNKVTEKGKDVELRCDPISGHTALYWYRQSLGQGLEFLIYFQGNSAPDKSGLPSDRFSAERTGGSVSTLTIQRTQQEDSAVYLCASSSDRGRADTQYFGPGTRLTVL.

The J gene is TRBJ1-2, the V gene TRBV27; 9 bases fit TRBD1. CDR1 is MNHEY and CDR2 is SMNVEV in the germline V gene (reference sequence). With 5 bases clipped from V and 4 bases from J, the junction kept 17 bases outside the gene matches. This CDR3 is built from 18 residues. DNA of the CDR3: TGTGCCAGCAGTCCGGACAGGGGCTTCGGGTCGGGGCCCTATGGCTACACCTTC. This sequence encodes CASSPDRGFGSGPYGYTF.

V usage is TRBV7-9 and J usage is TRBJ2-2; possibly TRBD1 for D (6 bases). Germline V gives CDR1 SEHNR, CDR2 FQNEAQ (reference sequence). Trimming stripped 5 bases from V and 6 bases from J, with 13 bases between. The CDR3 runs 14 residues. The CDR3 sequence is CASSPKGGAGELFF. The DNA for the CDR3 is TGTGCCAGCAGCCCCAAAGGGGGAGCCGGGGAGCTGTTTTTT. The whole variable domain, filled in from reference TRBV7-9 and TRBJ2-2, reads DTGVSQNPRHKITKRGQNVTFRCDPISEHNRLYWYRQTLGQGPEFLTYFQNEAQLEKSRLLSDRFSAERPKGSFSTLEIQRTEQGDSAMYLCASSPKGGAGELFFGEGSRLTVL.

The chain has TRBV5-1 and TRBJ1-2, with TRBD1 matching over 11 bases. V shed 0 bases and J 1 base; nucleotides not matched to a gene: 8. The CDR3 is 18 residues long. The V gene's germline CDR1 is SGHRS and CDR2 YFSETQ. The CDR3 loop reads CASSLEGTGGHLNYGYTF. DNA of the CDR3: TGCGCCAGCAGCTTGGAGGGGACAGGGGGACACCTTAACTATGGCTACACCTTC.